This paragraph reports one T cell receptor beta chain. The antigen remains unidentified. The data derive from a study of T cells in Graves' hyperthyroidism and ophthalmopathy. Per germline, CDR1 MGHDK and CDR2 SYGVNS. This CDR3 region has 12 residues. The V end was cut by 8 bases, the J end by 8 bases, with 10 bases between. Study conclusions and caveats: Ophthalmopathy was distinguished from stable hyperthyroidism by 13 V-J signatures.

Clinical symptoms, serum thyroxine, TRAb, thyroid ultrasound and orbital computed tomography established diagnosis. Using RNA transcripts as the source, TCR beta CDR3 regions were amplified. The HTBI primer set served for first-round RT-PCR of the TCR CDR3. TCRdb fed the multiplex PCR reads into MiXCR, producing one record per CDR3 protein. Among approximately 500,000 distinct CDR3 sequences listed, roughly 50% were seen once. The sequenced material came from peripheral blood or thyroid tissue (not recorded which). The chain carries TRBV25-1 and TRBJ1-6; D is uncertain. The source of this sequence is a woman aged 18 to 35 with Graves' hyperthyroidism. This CDR3 reads CASQDGYSPLHF. For the CDR3, the DNA is TGTGCCAGCCAAGATGGGTATTCACCCCTCCACTTT.